This TCR beta chain was documented in a study of T cell responses to AZD1222 COVID-19 vaccine (dated by TCRdb to the early 2020s). A note on the overall study: AZD1222 recipients whose second dose came at about 4 weeks and those whose second dose came at about 12 weeks were combined into one group, since spike-specific TCR depth and breadth did not differ between the two schedules. TCR sequencing was performed for 230 to 250 trial participants, of whom 207 were given two doses of AZD1222 and around 26 were given two doses of MenACWY control vaccine. Trial participants were enrolled by age into 18-55, 56-69 and 70-plus year subgroups, with around 150, 28 and 57 TCR-sequenced participants respectively.

CDR1 ENHRY and CDR2 SYGVKD were looked up in the germline V gene. Including the terminal cysteine and phenylalanine, the CDR3 comprises 15 residues. The kept DNA is CDR3 alone, 45 bases in frame from the first base. The germline V and J ends show losses of 5 bases and 8 bases respectively, and no gene match explains 5 bases of the junction. Beyond this particular receptor, the publication reports: Spike-specific TCR breadth and depth rose significantly after two AZD1222 doses compared with day 0 and with MenACWY recipients. The whole spike protein was spanned by vaccine-associated CD4 TCRs, and dominant responses were seen in regions 160-218 and 743-854. The 56-69-year group was small, and its depth increase did not reach significance, likely because of low power. Participants were mostly white British and included more females than males, and it was suggested by the authors that clonal diversity may have been underestimated. Because no day 14 peak-response samples were available, the repertoires could be characterized only after the peak T cell response. Reportedly, almost half of the unique spike-specific TCRs recognized epitopes lying outside the regions that are mutated in the B.1.351 and B.1.1.7 variants. Conclusions about previously exposed vaccinees are limited, since just six or seven AZD1222 recipients were seropositive for SARS-CoV-2 at baseline.

The CDR3 regions of human TCRbeta chains were analyzed by immunosequencing. Under the source paper's analysis protocol: TCRs in the repertoires were matched against a reference library of SARS-CoV-2-specific TCRs that had been generated with the MIRA antigen-specificity platform. Breadth was defined as the fraction of unique TCRs that were SARS-CoV-2-associated. Depth was defined as the fraction of total T cells that were SARS-CoV-2-associated. Using the MIRA data, each spike-specific TCR was assigned both to the spike region to which the TCR was reactive and to a CD4 or CD8 class. Log10-transformed breadth and depth values were compared by one-way ANOVA with Sidak's multiple comparisons tests. Sourced from immuneACCESS, this table was stored by TCRdb with only in-frame sequences that have V and J called. A share of the clones is absent; for the studies checked, an unresolved V gene accounts for under half, and the remainder has no known explanation. That table furnishes V, J and clone size, whereas the DNA furnished D and trimming. This sample has about 120,000 clones in its table, and around nine tenths of those were observed once. The ten largest clones add up to 9% to 15% of the sample.

The time point label here, explained by the study, means: baseline before first vaccination. Vaccinee samples came from UK trials COV001 and COV002, including a single-blind randomized controlled phase 2/3 trial of AZD1222 (ChAdOx1 nCoV-19) in healthy adults. For TCRbeta chain sequencing, PBMC samples were collected from trial participants at day 0 and at day 28 after the second dose. Turning to this clone: Its antigen has not been determined. Base qualities are missing; no much larger clone stands one base away.

Rearrangement joined TRBV10-3 to TRBJ2-1; TRBD2 fits 14 bases in the junction. The TCR originated in an adult in good health. The source was peripheral blood, collected on day 0 of AZD1222 vaccination. The CDR3 region reads CAISQTSGRAHEQFF. The bases are TGTGCCATCAGTCAGACTAGCGGGAGGGCTCATGAGCAGTTCTTC.